A selection of T cell receptor beta chains follows, all from one sample in a study of T cell responses to AZD1222 COVID-19 vaccine. Libraries were prepared by immunoSEQ multiplex PCR; TCRdb keeps only in-frame clonotypes and omits some of them. The sample yields roughly 120,000 clones, roughly 90% seen once. The material was peripheral blood, obtained on day 0 of AZD1222 vaccination. Every receptor here comes from an adult in good health. CDR3s leave out the opening cysteine and the closing phenylalanine or tryptophan.

v_gene	j_gene	CDR3aa
TRBV20-1	TRBJ2-7	SASPSGRNEQY
TRBV6-2/TRBV6-3	TRBJ1-1	ASSSYRGSTRYNTEAF
TRBV5-1	TRBJ1-1	ASSPGGGGTEAF
TRBV7-2	TRBJ2-1	ASSVVFSYNEQF
TRBV20-1	TRBJ2-1	SASWGAYNEQF
TRBV11-3	TRBJ2-1	ASSLRDRAYNEQF
TRBV10-1	TRBJ1-3	ASSRWGGSGNTIY
TRBV13	TRBJ1-2	ASSLSRRGQGGYT
TRBV5-1	TRBJ2-3	ASKTGGLTDTQY
TRBV5-1	TRBJ1-4	ASSLRAGDNEKLF
TRBV20-1	TRBJ2-3	SASWGGDTQY
TRBV28	TRBJ2-1	ASSPSSRENNEQF